This T cell receptor (beta chain) was sequenced in a study of CD8 T cells in Susac syndrome. V gave up 6 bases and J gave up 1 base; unmatched junction bases: 7. CDR1 and CDR2 (germline): SNHLY, FYNNEI. The CDR3 consists of 15 residues. Reverse transcription of roughly 0.5 to 1 ug RNA used random hexamers. By means of immunoSEQ multiplex PCR, TCR beta CDR3 spanning 54 Vbeta and 13 Jbeta underwent amplification. Each CDR3 protein is one row after TCRdb ran MiXCR on the immunoSEQ multiplex PCR reads. Of a few hundred thousand distinct CDR3 sequences detected, approximately 92% appear once; the ten largest clones hold roughly 0.07%. FACS was used to enrich TEMRA cells, whereas the CD8+ and CD4+ T cells were obtained by negative isolation.

The chain uses TRBV2 and TRBJ2-3; 7 nucleotides agree with TRBD2. The TCR comes from a human donor with multiple sclerosis. Sequences were obtained from CD4+ T cells from PBMCs. The CDR3 loop reads CASSQGEGGTDTQYF. CDR3 coding DNA: TGTGCCAGCAGCCAAGGGGAGGGCGGCACAGATACGCAGTATTTT.